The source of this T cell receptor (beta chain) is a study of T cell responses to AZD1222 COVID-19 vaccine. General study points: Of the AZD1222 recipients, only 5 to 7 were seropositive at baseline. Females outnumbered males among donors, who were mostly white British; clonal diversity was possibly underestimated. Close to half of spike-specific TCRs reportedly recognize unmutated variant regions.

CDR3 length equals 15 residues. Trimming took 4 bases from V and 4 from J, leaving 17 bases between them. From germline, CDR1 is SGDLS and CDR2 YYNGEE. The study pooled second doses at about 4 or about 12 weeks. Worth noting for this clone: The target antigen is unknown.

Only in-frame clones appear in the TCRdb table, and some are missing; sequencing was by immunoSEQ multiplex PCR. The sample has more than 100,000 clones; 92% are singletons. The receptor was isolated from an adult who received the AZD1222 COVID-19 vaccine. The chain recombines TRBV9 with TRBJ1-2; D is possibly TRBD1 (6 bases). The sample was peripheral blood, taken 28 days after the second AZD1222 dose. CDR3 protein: CASSPPGGRGYGYTF. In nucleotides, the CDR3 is TGTGCCAGCAGCCCCCCGGGGGGGCGCGGCTATGGCTACACCTTC.